This is a list of T cell receptor beta chains from one sample in a study of blood T cell repertoires in COVID-19. Clones were sequenced by immunoSEQ multiplex PCR, and TCRdb holds only the in-frame ones, with some missing. The data show some 180,000 clones, approximately 80% seen once. Sequencing was performed on PBMCs or T cells enriched from blood (not recorded which). The receptors were sampled from a woman aged 55-69 years with acute COVID-19. CDR3s include the opening cysteine and the closing phenylalanine or tryptophan. The order of the fields is J gene, CDR3 length, V gene, CDR3 protein.

TRBJ1-2,15,TRBV19,CASSIARTGNYGYTF
TRBJ2-7,14,TRBV5-1,CASSGGLATYEQYF
TRBJ1-2,15,TRBV18,CASSPKTGFPYGYTF
TRBJ1-2,20,TRBV28,CASSLEWSSGGHLAYTGYTF
TRBJ2-5,16,TRBV7-2,CASSLARGVSGGTQYF
TRBJ1-5,15,TRBV5-1,CASSGSQGSNQPQHF
TRBJ2-2,14,TRBV18,CASSPQGSAGELFF
TRBJ1-2,14,TRBV19,CASSSSRTNYGYTF
TRBJ2-5,16,TRBV10-1,CASSDPLTGMGETQYF
TRBJ2-5,11,TRBV7-6,CASSIQETQYF
TRBJ1-1,14,TRBV4-2,CASSQLQGTTEAFF
TRBJ1-2,13,TRBV5-6,CASSDPGGYGYTF
TRBJ1-2,13,TRBV27,CASSLSGVYGYTF
TRBJ2-7,15,TRBV4-1,CASRLAGGLSYEQYF
TRBJ2-2,17,TRBV5-1,CASSTFSGTGATGELFF
TRBJ2-7,16,TRBV30,CAWSGAMTAKPYEQYF
TRBJ2-2,16,TRBV6-1,CASSESRLATGGELFF
TRBJ1-5,16,TRBV27,CASSFRSGQGGRPQHF
TRBJ2-1,13,TRBV11-2,CASSLDRRREQFF
TRBJ1-2,14,TRBV18,CASSPSYTRWGYTF
TRBJ2-3,16,TRBV24-1,CATTRLRGGVADTQYF
TRBJ1-3,16,TRBV4-1,CASSQEPGNSGNTIYF